Shown below are 6 T cell receptor beta chains from a single sample sequenced in a study of blood T cells in healthy people across ages. Combining a sample-barcoded 5' primer with a J-beta primer mix, a second PCR ran for 7 to 11 cycles. TCRdb re-called the 5' RACE reads with MiXCR, one entry per CDR3 protein. The table shows 800,000 to 900,000 distinct CDR3 sequences, with about 59% occurring only once. Specimen: blood. The receptors here all came from a man aged 30 to 39 in good health.

The rearrangement uses TRBV7-9 and TRBJ2-5, with D perhaps TRBD1 or TRBD2 (7 bases each). V lost 10 bases to trimming and J lost 3 bases, with 18 bases between them. Germline CDR1 and CDR2: SEHNR and FQNEAQ (reference sequence). The CDR3 is made up of 14 amino acids. Here the CDR3 DNA reads TGTGCCACCCTGCAGGGGGGGCGAGAAGAGACCCAGTACTTC. It codes for CATLQGGREETQYF.

The chain links TRBV27 to TRBJ2-3; the D gene is possibly TRBD1 (5 bases). The germline V gene encodes CDR1 MNHEY and CDR2 SMNVEV (reference sequence). The CDR3 is 12 amino acids. Between the trimmed V and J ends, which lost 3 bases and 10 bases, there was a span of 11 bases. The CDR3 DNA sequence: TGTGCCAGCAGTTTCCTCCAGGGCGCGCAGTATTTT. Translated: CASSFLQGAQYF.

The genes are TRBV10-3 and TRBJ2-1; D is uncertain. The germline V and J ends were trimmed by 5 bases and 9 bases, with 14 bases remaining between them. This CDR3 region has 13 residues. Looked up from germline, CDR1 is ENHRY and CDR2 is SYGVKD. The CDR3 reads CAISPGGYGEQFF. CDR3 sequence (DNA): TGTGCCATCAGTCCCGGTGGCTACGGTGAGCAGTTCTTC.

This clonotype was seen a single time. A much larger clone sits a single nucleotide away, making a read error possible. The gene calls are TRBV5-1 and TRBJ1-2, with a weak D call TRBD1 (5 bases). Per germline, CDR1 SGHRS and CDR2 YFSETQ. Trimming left V 4 bases short and J 3 bases short, with 13 bases between. The CDR3 runs to 14 residues. The CDR3 spells CASSHEQDHYGYTF. CDR3 sequence (DNA): TGCGCCAGCAGCCACGAACAGGACCACTATGGCTACACCTTC.

The chain carries TRBV4-3 and TRBJ2-1, with 9 positions matching TRBD2. Germline-derived CDR1 and CDR2 are LGHNA and YSLEER. Trimming took 4 bases from V and 8 from J; bases not matched to a gene: 12. The CDR3 sequence is 16 residues long. CDR3 residues: CASSREAGGTGDEQFF. CDR3 in DNA: TGCGCCAGCAGCCGAGAAGCGGGAGGAACTGGGGATGAGCAGTTCTTC.

This clonotype appeared many times. The chain recombines TRBV7-3 with TRBJ2-1, with 11 bases identical to TRBD2. The CDR3 spans 16 residues. Germline loops: CDR1 SGHTA, CDR2 FQGTGA. J lost 8 bases, V lost 1 base, and 7 bases had no gene match. For the CDR3, the DNA is TGTGCCAGCAGCTTAAACCCTAGCGGGGGGCCGGATGAGCAGTTCTTC. Translation: CASSLNPSGGPDEQFF.